Included here is one T cell receptor (beta chain) sequence, with context. Its antigen is unidentified. TCRdb keeps only in-frame clones here, not all; method: immunoSEQ multiplex PCR. Of under 80,000 clones in the sample, around 76% were seen once. The sample comes from a study of vaccination effects on CD4 cells after COVID-19. Study at large: Vaccination of participants consisted of two doses of either the BNT162b2 or mRNA-1273 vaccine. Points from the study as a whole: In vaccinees who were healthy, merely 1 out of 255 vaccine-induced clones cross-reacted with common cold coronaviruses. Clones arising from infection and from vaccination showed marked clonal contraction late after vaccination.

Trimming stripped 0 bases from V and 5 bases from J, with 16 bases between. From germline, CDR1 is SGHDN and CDR2 FVKESK. This CDR3 region has 16 residues. Ahead of sequencing, the ViraFEST assay grew antigen-specific CD4+ T cells using viral peptide pools. The culture ran for nine to eleven days, and then CD4+ T cells were isolated. Negative nucleocapsid antibody tests before and after vaccination confirmed no previous SARS-CoV-2 infection. The chain is built from TRBV14 and TRBJ1-1; maybe TRBD1 (6 bases). The clonotype comes from a human donor who received a COVID-19 vaccine. Source: CD4+ T cells from PBMCs cultured with SARS-CoV-2 spike peptides, taken before COVID-19 vaccination. The CDR3 region is CASSQDYVGARTEAFF. In DNA form, the CDR3 reads TGTGCCAGCAGCCAAGATTATGTGGGGGCTAGGACTGAAGCTTTCTTT.